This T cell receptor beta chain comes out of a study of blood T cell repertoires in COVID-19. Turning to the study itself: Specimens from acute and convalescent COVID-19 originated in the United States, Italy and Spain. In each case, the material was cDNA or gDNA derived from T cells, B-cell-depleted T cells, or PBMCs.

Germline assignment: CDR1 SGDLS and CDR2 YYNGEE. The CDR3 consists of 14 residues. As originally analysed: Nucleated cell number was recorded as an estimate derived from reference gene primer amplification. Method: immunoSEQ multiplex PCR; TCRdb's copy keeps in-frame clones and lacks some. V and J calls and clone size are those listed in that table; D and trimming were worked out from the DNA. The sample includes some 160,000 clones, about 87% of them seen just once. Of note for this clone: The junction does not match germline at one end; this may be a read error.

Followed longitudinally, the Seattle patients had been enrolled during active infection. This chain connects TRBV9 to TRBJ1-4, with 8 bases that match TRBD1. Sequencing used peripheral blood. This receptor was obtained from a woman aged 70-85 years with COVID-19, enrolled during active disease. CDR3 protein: CASSAQGANEKLFF. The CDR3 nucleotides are TGTGCCAGCAGCGCGCAGGGGGCTAACGAAAAACTGTTTTTT.